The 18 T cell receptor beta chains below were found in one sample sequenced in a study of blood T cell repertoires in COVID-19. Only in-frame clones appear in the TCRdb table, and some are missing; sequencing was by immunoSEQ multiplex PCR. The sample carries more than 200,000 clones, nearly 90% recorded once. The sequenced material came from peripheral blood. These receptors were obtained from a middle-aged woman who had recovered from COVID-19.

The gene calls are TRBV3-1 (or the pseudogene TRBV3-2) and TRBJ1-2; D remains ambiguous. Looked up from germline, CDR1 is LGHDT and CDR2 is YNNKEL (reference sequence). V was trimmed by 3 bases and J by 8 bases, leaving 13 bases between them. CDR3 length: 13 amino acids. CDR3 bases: TGTGCCAGCAGCCAGGTAGACACGTCCGGCTACACCTTC. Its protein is CASSQVDTSGYTF.

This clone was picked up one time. The CDR3 protein is CASSHAGGRTDTQYF. For the CDR3, the DNA is TGTGCCAGCAGCCACGCAGGGGGCAGGACAGATACGCAGTATTTT. The chain uses TRBV3-1 (or the pseudogene TRBV3-2) and TRBJ2-3; 8 bases fit TRBD1. Germline V lookup: CDR1 LGHDT, CDR2 YNNKEL (reference sequence). The V and J ends lost 3 bases and 3 bases, in that order; junction bases with no gene match: 5. This CDR3 comprises 15 residues.

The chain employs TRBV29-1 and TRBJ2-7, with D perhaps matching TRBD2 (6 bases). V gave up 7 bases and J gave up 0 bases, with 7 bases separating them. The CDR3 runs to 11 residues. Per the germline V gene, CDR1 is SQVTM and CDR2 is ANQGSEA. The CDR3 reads CSGRDSYEQYF. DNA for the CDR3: TGCAGCGGGCGGGACTCCTACGAGCAGTACTTC.

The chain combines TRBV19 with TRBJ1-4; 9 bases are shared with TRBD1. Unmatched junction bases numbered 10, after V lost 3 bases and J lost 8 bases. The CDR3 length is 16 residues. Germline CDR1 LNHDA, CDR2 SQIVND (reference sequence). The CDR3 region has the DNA TGTGCCAGTAGTATGGAGGGACAGGGAGGCCGAGAAAAACTGTTTTTT. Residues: CASSMEGQGGREKLFF.

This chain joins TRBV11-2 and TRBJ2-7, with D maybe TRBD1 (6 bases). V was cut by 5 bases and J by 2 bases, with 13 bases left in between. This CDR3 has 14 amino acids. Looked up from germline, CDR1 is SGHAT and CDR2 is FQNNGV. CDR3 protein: CASSPQGTPYEQYF. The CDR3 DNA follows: TGTGCCAGCAGCCCGCAGGGGACACCCTACGAGCAGTACTTC.

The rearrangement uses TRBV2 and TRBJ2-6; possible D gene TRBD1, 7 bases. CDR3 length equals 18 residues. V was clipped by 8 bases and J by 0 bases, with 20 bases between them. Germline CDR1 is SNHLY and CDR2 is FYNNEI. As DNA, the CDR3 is TGTGCCAGCCGTGGGCGGGACAGTCGCCTCTCTGGGGCCAACGTCCTGACTTTC. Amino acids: CASRGRDSRLSGANVLTF.

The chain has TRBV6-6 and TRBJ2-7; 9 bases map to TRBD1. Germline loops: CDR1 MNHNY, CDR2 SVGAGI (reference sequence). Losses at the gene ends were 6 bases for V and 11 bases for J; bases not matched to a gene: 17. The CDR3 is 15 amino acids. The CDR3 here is CASSGPGQGLSSEYF. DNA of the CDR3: TGTGCCAGCAGCGGACCGGGACAGGGTCTGTCTTCGGAGTACTTC.

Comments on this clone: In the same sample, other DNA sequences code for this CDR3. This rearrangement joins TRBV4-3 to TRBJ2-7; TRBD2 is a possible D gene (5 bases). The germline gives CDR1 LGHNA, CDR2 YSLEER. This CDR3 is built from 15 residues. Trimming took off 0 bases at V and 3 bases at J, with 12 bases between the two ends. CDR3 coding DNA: TGCGCCAGCAGCCAAGATGGTGAAGGGAGCTACGAGCAGTACTTC. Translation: CASSQDGEGSYEQYF.

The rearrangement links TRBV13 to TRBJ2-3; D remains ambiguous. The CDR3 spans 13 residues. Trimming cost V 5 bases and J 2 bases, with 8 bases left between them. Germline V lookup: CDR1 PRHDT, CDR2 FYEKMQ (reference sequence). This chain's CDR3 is CASSGRYTDTQYF. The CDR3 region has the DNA TGTGCCAGCAGCGGTAGATACACAGATACGCAGTATTTT.

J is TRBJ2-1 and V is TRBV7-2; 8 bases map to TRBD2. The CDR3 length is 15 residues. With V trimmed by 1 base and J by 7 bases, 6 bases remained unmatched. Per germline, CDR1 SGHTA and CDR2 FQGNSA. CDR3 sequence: CASSLESGGRNEQFF. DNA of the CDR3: TGTGCCAGCAGCTTAGAGAGCGGGGGAAGGAATGAGCAGTTCTTC. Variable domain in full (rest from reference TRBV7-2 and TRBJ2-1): GAGVSQSPSNKVTEKGKDVELRCDPISGHTALYWYRQSLGQGLEFLIYFQGNSAPDKSGLPSDRFSAERTGGSVSTLTIQRTQQEDSAVYLCASSLESGGRNEQFFGPGTRLTVL.

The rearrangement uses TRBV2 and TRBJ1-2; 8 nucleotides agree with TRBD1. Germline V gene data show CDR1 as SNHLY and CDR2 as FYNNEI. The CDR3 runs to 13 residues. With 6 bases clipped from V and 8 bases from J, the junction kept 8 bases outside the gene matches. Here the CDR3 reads CASRGQAAGGYTF. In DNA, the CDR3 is TGTGCCAGCAGGGGACAGGCGGCGGGAGGCTACACCTTC.

The CDR3 here is CASMASGSGGANEQFF. The CDR3 DNA sequence: TGTGCCAGCATGGCTAGCGGGAGTGGTGGGGCTAATGAGCAGTTCTTC. V usage is TRBV28 and J usage is TRBJ2-1, with TRBD2 identical over 10 bases. In germline, CDR1 is MDHEN, CDR2 SYDVKM. J was trimmed by 7 bases and V by 7 bases; bases with no gene match: 13. The CDR3 is made up of 16 amino acids.

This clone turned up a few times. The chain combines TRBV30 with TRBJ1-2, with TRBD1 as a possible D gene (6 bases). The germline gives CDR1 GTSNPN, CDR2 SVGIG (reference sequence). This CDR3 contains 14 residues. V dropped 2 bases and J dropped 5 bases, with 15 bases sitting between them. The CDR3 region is CAWSFSGVRYGYTF. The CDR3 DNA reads TGTGCCTGGAGTTTTTCAGGGGTCAGGTATGGCTACACCTTC.

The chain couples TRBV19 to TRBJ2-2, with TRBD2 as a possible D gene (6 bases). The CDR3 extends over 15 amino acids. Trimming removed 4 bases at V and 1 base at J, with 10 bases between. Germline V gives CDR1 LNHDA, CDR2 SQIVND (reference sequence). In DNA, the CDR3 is TGTGCCAGTAGTAATCCGGGGGAGAACACCGGGGAGCTGTTTTTT. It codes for CASSNPGENTGELFF.

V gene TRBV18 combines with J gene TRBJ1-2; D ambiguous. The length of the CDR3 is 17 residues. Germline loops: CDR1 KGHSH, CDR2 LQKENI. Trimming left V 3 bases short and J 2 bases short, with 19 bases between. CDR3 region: CASSPSGTGLANYGYTF. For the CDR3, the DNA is TGTGCCAGCTCACCTTCGGGAACCGGACTCGCCAACTATGGCTACACCTTC.

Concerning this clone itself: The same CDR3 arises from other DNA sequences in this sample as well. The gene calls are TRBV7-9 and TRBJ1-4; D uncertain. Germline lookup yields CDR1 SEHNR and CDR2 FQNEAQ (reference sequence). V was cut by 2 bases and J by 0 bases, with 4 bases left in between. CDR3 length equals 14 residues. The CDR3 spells CASSLHSTNEKLFF. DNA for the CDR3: TGTGCCAGCAGCTTACACTCAACTAATGAAAAACTGTTTTTT.

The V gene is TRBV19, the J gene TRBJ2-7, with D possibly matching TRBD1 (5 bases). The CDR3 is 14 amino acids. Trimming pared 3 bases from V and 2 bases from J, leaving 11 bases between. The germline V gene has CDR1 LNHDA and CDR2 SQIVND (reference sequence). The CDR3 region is CASSITLGAYEQYF. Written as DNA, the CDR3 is TGTGCCAGTAGTATTACCCTAGGGGCCTACGAGCAGTACTTC.

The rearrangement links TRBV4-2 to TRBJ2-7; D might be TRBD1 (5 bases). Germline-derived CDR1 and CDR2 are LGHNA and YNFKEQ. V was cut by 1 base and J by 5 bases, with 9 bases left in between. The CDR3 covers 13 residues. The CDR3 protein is CASSQGRGDEQYF. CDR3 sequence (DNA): TGTGCCAGCAGCCAAGGAAGGGGCGACGAGCAGTACTTC.